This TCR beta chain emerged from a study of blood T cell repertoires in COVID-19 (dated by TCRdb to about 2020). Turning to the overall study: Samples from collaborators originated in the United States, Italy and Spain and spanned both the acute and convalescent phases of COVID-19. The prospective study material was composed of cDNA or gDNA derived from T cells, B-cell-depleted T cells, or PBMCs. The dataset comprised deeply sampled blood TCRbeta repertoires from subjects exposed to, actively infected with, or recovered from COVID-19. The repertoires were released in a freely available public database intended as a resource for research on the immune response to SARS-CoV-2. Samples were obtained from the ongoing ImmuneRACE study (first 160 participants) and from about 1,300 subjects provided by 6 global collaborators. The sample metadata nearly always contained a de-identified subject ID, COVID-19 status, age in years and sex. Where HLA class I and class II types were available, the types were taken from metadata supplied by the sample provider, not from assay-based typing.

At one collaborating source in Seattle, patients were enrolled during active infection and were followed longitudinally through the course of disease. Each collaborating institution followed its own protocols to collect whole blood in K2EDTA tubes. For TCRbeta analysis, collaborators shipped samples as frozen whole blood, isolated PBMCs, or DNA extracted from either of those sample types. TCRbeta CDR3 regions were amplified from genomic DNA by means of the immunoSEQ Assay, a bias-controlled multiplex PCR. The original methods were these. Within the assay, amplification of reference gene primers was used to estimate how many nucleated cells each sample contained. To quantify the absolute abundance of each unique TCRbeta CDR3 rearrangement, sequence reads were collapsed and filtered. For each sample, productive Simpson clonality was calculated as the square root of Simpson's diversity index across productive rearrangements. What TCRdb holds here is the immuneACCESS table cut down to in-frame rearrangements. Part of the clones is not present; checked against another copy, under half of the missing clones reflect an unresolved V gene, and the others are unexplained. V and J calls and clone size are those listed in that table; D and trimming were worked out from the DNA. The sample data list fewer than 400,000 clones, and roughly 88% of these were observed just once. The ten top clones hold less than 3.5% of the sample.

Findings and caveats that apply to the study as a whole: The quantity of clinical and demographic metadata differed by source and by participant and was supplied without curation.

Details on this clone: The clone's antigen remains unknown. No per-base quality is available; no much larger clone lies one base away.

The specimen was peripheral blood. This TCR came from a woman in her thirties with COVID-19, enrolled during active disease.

The CDR3 corresponds to CASSLRGGSYNEQFF. The sequenced DNA: TGTGCCAGCAGCCTACGGGGGGGTTCCTACAATGAGCAGTTCTTC. Recombination connected TRBV7-3 to TRBJ2-1, with 8 middle bases fitting TRBD2. Via the germline V gene, CDR1 is SGHTA and CDR2 FQGTGA. Clipping removes 5 bases from V and 1 base from J, with 4 as the unmatched junction base count. Measured from the cysteine to the phenylalanine, the CDR3 is 15 residues long. Only the CDR3 part of the read is kept: 45 bases, read in frame from the first base.